The 18 T cell receptor beta chains below were found in one sample sequenced in a study of blood T cell repertoires in COVID-19. Repertoires were generated with immunoSEQ multiplex PCR, while TCRdb's copy carries only in-frame clones and drops some. The repertoire holds approximately 300,000 clones, around nine tenths seen once, with about 7% in the top ten. Sequenced sample: peripheral blood. The origin of the receptors is a woman aged 25 to 45 with COVID-19, enrolled during active disease.

This chain joins TRBV3-1 (or the pseudogene TRBV3-2) and TRBJ2-7; 10 bases agree with TRBD1. CDR1 and CDR2 from the germline V gene are LGHDT and YNNKEL (reference sequence). After removal of 2 bases from V and 5 bases from J, the junction contained 6 bases not matched to a gene. This CDR3 spans 15 amino acids. The CDR3 DNA sequence: TGTGCCAGCAGCCAACCCGGGACAGGGGCCCACGAGCAGTACTTC. Residues: CASSQPGTGAHEQYF.

The V call is TRBV6-5, the J call TRBJ2-1; maybe TRBD1 (5 bases). This CDR3 region has 15 residues. CDR1 and CDR2 from the germline V gene are MNHEY and SVGAGI. V was cut by 8 bases and J by 3 bases, with 17 bases left in between. The CDR3 sequence is CASRLGRSNYNEQFF. The CDR3 DNA reads TGTGCCAGCCGCCTGGGGCGGAGCAACTACAATGAGCAGTTCTTC.

The CDR3 coding sequence is TGTGCCAGCAACCGGGCGAACACCGGGGAGCTGTTTTTT. It specifies CASNRANTGELFF. This chain uses TRBV2 with TRBJ2-2; no reliable D call. This CDR3 spans 13 amino acids. V lost 7 bases to trimming and J lost 0 bases, with 6 bases between them. The germline V gene has CDR1 SNHLY and CDR2 FYNNEI.

The CDR3 bases are TGTGCCACCAGTCCCCCGGGACAGGGGTTGGATACGCAGTATTTT. It specifies CATSPPGQGLDTQYF. The chain uses TRBV24-1 and TRBJ2-3; 10 nucleotides line up with TRBD1. The CDR3 extends over 15 amino acids. The germline CDR1 and CDR2 sequences are KGHDR and SFDVKD. V dropped 6 bases and J dropped 6; count of bases not matched to a gene: 8.

The chain joins TRBV2 to TRBJ1-5, with D possibly matching TRBD1 (6 bases). Between the trimmed V and J ends, which lost 9 bases and 6 bases, there was a span of 24 bases. In germline, CDR1 is SNHLY, CDR2 FYNNEI. The CDR3 extends over 16 amino acids. The CDR3 is CASRQGRGAPGQPQHF. In DNA form, the CDR3 reads TGTGCCAGTCGTCAGGGGAGAGGAGCGCCCGGTCAGCCCCAGCATTTT.

The rearrangement uses TRBV28 and TRBJ1-5, with D hard to call. Germline V gives CDR1 MDHEN, CDR2 SYDVKM. The CDR3 length is 13 residues. V was pared by 3 bases and J by 7 bases, with 10 bases between. The CDR3 DNA sequence: TGTGCCAGCAGTTTCCGAGAGCGCCAGCCCCAGCATTTT. Protein: CASSFRERQPQHF. The full variable domain, with the rest looked up from reference TRBV28 and TRBJ1-5, is DVKVTQSSRYLVKRTGEKVFLECVQDMDHENMFWYRQDPGLGLRLIYFSYDVKMKEKGDIPEGYSVSREKKERFSLILESASTNQTSMYLCASSFRERQPQHFGDGTRLSIL.

The V gene is TRBV15, the J gene TRBJ2-7; perhaps TRBD2 as D (7 bases). The ends were cut back, 0 bases at V and 5 bases at J, with 17 bases in the middle. Germline-derived CDR1 and CDR2 are LNHNV and YYDKDF (reference sequence). This CDR3 is built from 16 residues. The DNA of the CDR3 is TGTGCCACCAGCAGAGATAGGGGGGGGGCGACCCACGAGCAGTACTTC. Protein sequence: CATSRDRGGATHEQYF.

The chain couples TRBV7-9 to TRBJ1-1; D may be TRBD1 (5 bases). V lost 1 base, J lost 3 bases, and 9 bases lay in between. The CDR3 is 14 residues long. Germline lookup yields CDR1 SEHNR and CDR2 FQNEAQ (reference sequence). The CDR3 protein is CASSLGGGDTEAFF. CDR3 nucleotide sequence: TGTGCCAGCAGCTTAGGCGGGGGGGACACTGAAGCTTTCTTT.

The chain joins TRBV5-6 to TRBJ1-2, with D possibly matching TRBD1 (6 bases). This CDR3 contains 14 residues. Germline values: CDR1 SGHDT, CDR2 YYEEEE. V was pared by 1 base and J by 7 bases, with 14 bases between. CDR3 DNA sequence: TGTGCCAGCAGCTTGAGGGGGGCGGGAGGTGGCTACACCTTC. Translating gives CASSLRGAGGGYTF.

The J gene is TRBJ1-5, the V gene TRBV10-3; D gene uncertain. The CDR3 is made up of 13 amino acids. Germline V gives CDR1 ENHRY, CDR2 SYGVKD. The germline V and J ends were trimmed by 10 bases and 5 bases, with 15 bases remaining between them. The CDR3 nucleotides read TGTGCCACCACTCGGAACGGAGATCAGCCCCAGCATTTT. This sequence encodes CATTRNGDQPQHF.

This clone was found once. The rearrangement joins TRBV30 to TRBJ1-5, with D unresolved. In germline, CDR1 is GTSNPN, CDR2 SVGIG (reference sequence). The germline V and J ends were trimmed by 1 base and 4 bases, with 5 bases remaining between them. This CDR3 has 12 residues. The CDR3 loop is CAWSDENQPQHF. The CDR3 nucleotides read TGTGCCTGGAGTGATGAGAATCAGCCCCAGCATTTT.

This clone was counted once. The chain links TRBV28 to TRBJ1-5; 8 nucleotides match TRBD1. The germline V gene has CDR1 MDHEN and CDR2 SYDVKM. V lost 11 bases, J lost 5 bases, and 8 bases stayed unmatched. CDR3 length: 13 residues. This CDR3 reads CAGAGGGDQPQHF. The CDR3 nucleotides read TGTGCCGGCGCAGGGGGCGGCGATCAGCCCCAGCATTTT.

This clone was recorded once. V usage is TRBV7-2 and J usage is TRBJ2-3; D is undetermined. V dropped 6 bases and J dropped 3 bases, with 4 bases sitting between them. Looked up from germline, CDR1 is SGHTA and CDR2 is FQGNSA. CDR3 size: 11 residues. CDR3 amino acids: CASRRTDTQYF. The DNA for the CDR3 is TGTGCCAGCAGGCGGACAGATACGCAGTATTTT. The variable domain in full, with the rest retrieved from reference TRBV7-2 and TRBJ2-3, is GAGVSQSPSNKVTEKGKDVELRCDPISGHTALYWYRQSLGQGLEFLIYFQGNSAPDKSGLPSDRFSAERTGGSVSTLTIQRTQQEDSAVYLCASRRTDTQYFGPGTRLTVL.

In nucleotides, the CDR3 is TGCGCCAGCAGTGACCCTCCTAGCACAGATACGCAGTATTTT. Translation gives CASSDPPSTDTQYF. V is TRBV10-1 and J is TRBJ2-3; D is unresolved. The V and J ends lost 3 bases and 0 bases respectively, with 7 bases between them. This CDR3 is 14 amino acids long. Germline loops: CDR1 WNHNN, CDR2 SYGVQD (reference sequence).

V gene TRBV19 combines with J gene TRBJ2-1, with TRBD2 matching over 9 bases. This CDR3 spans 19 amino acids. V gave up 5 bases and J gave up 3 bases; unmatched junction bases: 17. Per the germline V gene, CDR1 is LNHDA and CDR2 is SQIVND (reference sequence). The chain's CDR3 is CASSLLPGLAKTFYNEQFF. CDR3 sequence (DNA): TGTGCCAGTAGTCTACTCCCGGGACTAGCCAAAACTTTCTACAATGAGCAGTTCTTC. Based on the CDR3 plus reference TRBV19 and TRBJ2-1, the full variable domain is DGGITQSPKYLFRKEGQNVTLSCEQNLNHDAMYWYRQDPGQGLRLIYYSQIVNDFQKGDIAEGYSVSREKKESFPLTVTSAQKNPTAFYLCASSLLPGLAKTFYNEQFFGPGTRLTVL.

The J gene is TRBJ1-1, the V gene TRBV3-1 (or the pseudogene TRBV3-2); D perhaps matches TRBD1 (6 bases). V lost 3 bases to trimming and J lost 5 bases, with 13 bases between them. Per germline, CDR1 LGHDT and CDR2 YNNKEL (reference sequence). The CDR3 has 14 amino acids. The CDR3 region is CASSQKPGVTEAFF. CDR3 nucleotide sequence: TGTGCCAGCAGCCAGAAACCAGGGGTGACTGAAGCTTTCTTT.

The chain joins TRBV5-1 to TRBJ1-2, with 9 positions matching TRBD1. The CDR3 extends over 13 amino acids. Germline V gene lookup returns CDR1 SGHRS and CDR2 YFSETQ. J was trimmed by 6 bases and V by 7 bases; bases with no gene match: 7. The CDR3 is CASGPGTGNGYTF. In nucleotides, the CDR3 is TGCGCCAGCGGCCCAGGGACAGGGAATGGCTACACCTTC.

This CDR3 reads CASSLGSEQFF. The CDR3 bases are TGTGCCAGCAGCTTAGGTTCAGAGCAGTTCTTC. The V gene is TRBV11-2, the J gene TRBJ2-1; D unresolved. CDR1 and CDR2 from the germline V gene are SGHAT and FQNNGV. The CDR3 runs 11 residues. V was pared by 1 base and J by 10 bases, with 5 bases between.